This T cell receptor beta chain appears in the sequencing data of a study of cytomegalovirus exposure and HLA in healthy donors. Notes on the study in general: HLA alleles were associated with fewer than 20,000 TCR beta sequences in a later analysis at 0.05 false discovery rate.

As for this clone: Its matching antigen is unknown.

The study ran its PCR with 60 Vbeta and 13 Jbeta primers. Profiling relied on immunoSEQ multiplex PCR, and the TCRdb table lists in-frame clones only, not all of them. The table lists 250,000 to 300,000 clones, roughly 81% of them singletons. Trimming took 0 bases from V and 6 from J, leaving 15 bases between them. CDR1 and CDR2 (germline): KGHSY, FQNENV. CDR3 length: 17 amino acids. The J gene is TRBJ1-6, the V gene TRBV16; D remains ambiguous. This sequence originates from a woman between 35 and 50 years old in good health and CMV-seropositive. What was sequenced was PBMCs. The CDR3 loop is CASSQSVVRVGNSPLHF. In DNA, the CDR3 is TGTGCCAGCAGCCAATCAGTGGTGAGGGTTGGTAATTCACCCCTCCACTTT.